This T cell receptor (beta chain) was observed in a study of CD8 T cells in Susac syndrome. Turning to the study itself: When blood was drawn, patients with Susac syndrome were on intravenous immunoglobulin alone, on corticosteroids, or therapy-naive.

V lost 0 bases and J 6 bases, leaving 10 bases between the germline ends. Looked up from germline, CDR1 is SGDLS and CDR2 is YYNGEE. The CDR3 is 14 residues long. RNA totalling about 0.45 to 1 ug underwent reverse transcription with random hexamers. TCRdb independently ran MiXCR on the immunoSEQ multiplex PCR reads; one entry per CDR3 protein. The data contain 170,000 or so distinct CDR3 sequences, 94% of them singletons. Material: CD4+ T cells from PBMCs. The chain recombines TRBV9 with TRBJ2-4, with D uncertain. The receptor was derived from a human donor with Susac syndrome. The chain's CDR3 is CASSVGAWGNIQYF. CDR3 nucleotide sequence: TGTGCCAGCAGCGTAGGGGCCTGGGGAAACATTCAGTACTTC.